This note documents a single T cell receptor beta chain sequence. Its cognate antigen is unknown. Trimming removed 1 base from V and 6 bases from J; junction bases left unmatched: 4. Per germline, CDR1 SGHRS and CDR2 YFSETQ. The CDR3 covers 15 residues. Data came from immunoSEQ multiplex PCR; TCRdb stores just in-frame clones and leaves some out. The repertoire holds about 2.4 million clones, with roughly 93% as singletons. The sample originates from a study of shared clonotypes between healthy human individuals. Study results and limitations: A generally larger estimated richness was seen in naive subsets than in memory subsets.

The sample was naive CD4+ T cells from PBMCs. The subset denotes: CD45RA+ positively selected. V gene TRBV5-1 combines with J gene TRBJ1-4; TRBD1 agrees at 9 bases. The sequence was obtained from a young man in good health. Some clones in this sample may be carry-over from other donors' samples. The CDR3 is CASSLMTGGDEKLFF. Written as DNA, the CDR3 is TGCGCCAGCAGCTTGATGACAGGGGGGGATGAAAAACTGTTTTTT.